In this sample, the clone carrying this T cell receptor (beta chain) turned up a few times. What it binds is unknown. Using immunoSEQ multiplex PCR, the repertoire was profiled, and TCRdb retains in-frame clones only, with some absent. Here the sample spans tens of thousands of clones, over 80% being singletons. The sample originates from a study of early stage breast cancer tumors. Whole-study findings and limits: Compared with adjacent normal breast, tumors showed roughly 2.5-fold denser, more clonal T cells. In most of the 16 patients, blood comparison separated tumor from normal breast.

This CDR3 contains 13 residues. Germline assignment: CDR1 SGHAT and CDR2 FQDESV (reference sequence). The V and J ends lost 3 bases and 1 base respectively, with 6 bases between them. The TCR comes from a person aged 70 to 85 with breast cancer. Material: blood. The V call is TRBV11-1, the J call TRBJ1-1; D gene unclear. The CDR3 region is CASSFRQNTEAFF. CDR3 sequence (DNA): TGTGCCAGCAGCTTCCGACAGAACACTGAAGCTTTCTTT.